Included here is one T cell receptor beta chain sequence, with context. Antigen unknown. Measured with immunoSEQ multiplex PCR; TCRdb has only the in-frame clones, and not every one. The sample carries tens of thousands of clones, roughly 90% recorded once. This sample is part of a study of a mutant IDH1 vaccine in newly diagnosed glioma. The time point denotes: week 35, safety follow-up. Mutant IDH1 20-mer peptide, at 300 ug, made up each vaccine dose, with topical imiquimod. Germline-derived CDR1 and CDR2 are SNHLY and FYNNEI. The CDR3 is 13 residues long. Deletions cut 6 bases from V and 7 bases from J, with 15 bases between.

The sequencing used PBMCs, collected from a glioma patient whose treatment included an IDH1 peptide vaccine. This clonotype was sampled from a man aged 35-49 years with glioma. This chain connects TRBV2 to TRBJ1-2; TRBD1 is a possible D gene (6 bases). The CDR3 is CASRNQGLGGYTF. The CDR3 DNA sequence: TGTGCCAGCAGGAATCAGGGGCTTGGTGGCTACACCTTC.